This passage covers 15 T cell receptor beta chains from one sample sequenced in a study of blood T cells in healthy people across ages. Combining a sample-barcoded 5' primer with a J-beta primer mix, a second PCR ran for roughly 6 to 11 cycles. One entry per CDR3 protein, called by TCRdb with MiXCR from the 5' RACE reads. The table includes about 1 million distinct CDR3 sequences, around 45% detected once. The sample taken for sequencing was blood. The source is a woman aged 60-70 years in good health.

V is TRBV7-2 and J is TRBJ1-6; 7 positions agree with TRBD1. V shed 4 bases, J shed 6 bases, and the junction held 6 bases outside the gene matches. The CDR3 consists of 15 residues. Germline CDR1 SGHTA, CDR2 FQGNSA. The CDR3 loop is CASSSGGVGNSPLHF. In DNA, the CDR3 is TGTGCCAGCAGCTCAGGGGGAGTGGGTAATTCACCCCTCCACTTT.

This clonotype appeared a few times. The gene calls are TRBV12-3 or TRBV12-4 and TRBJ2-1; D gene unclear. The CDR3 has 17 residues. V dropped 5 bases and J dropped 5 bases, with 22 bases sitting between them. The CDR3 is CASSLGTSTWFNNEQFF. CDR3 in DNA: TGTGCCAGCAGTCTGGGCACATCAACTTGGTTTAACAATGAGCAGTTCTTC.

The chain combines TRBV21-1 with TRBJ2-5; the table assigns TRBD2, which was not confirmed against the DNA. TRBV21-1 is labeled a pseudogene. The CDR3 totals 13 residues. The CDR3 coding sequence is TGTGCCAGCAGCAAAGATATGAGGCGGGAGCAGTACTTC. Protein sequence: CASSKDMRREQYF.

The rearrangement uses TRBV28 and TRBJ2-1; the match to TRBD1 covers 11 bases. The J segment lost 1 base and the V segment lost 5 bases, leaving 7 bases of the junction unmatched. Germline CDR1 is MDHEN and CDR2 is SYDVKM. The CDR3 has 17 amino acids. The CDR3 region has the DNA TGTGCCAGCAGTAGGACAGGGGGCGCCGGTTCCTACAATGAGCAGTTCTTC. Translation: CASSRTGGAGSYNEQFF.

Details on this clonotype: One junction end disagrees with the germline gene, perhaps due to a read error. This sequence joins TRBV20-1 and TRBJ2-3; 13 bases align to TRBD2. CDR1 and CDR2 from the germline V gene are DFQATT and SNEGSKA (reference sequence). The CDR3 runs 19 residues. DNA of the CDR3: TGCAGCGCTAGAGAAGGACTAGCGGGAGTCTCGGGGCTCACAGATATGCAGTATTTT. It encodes CSAREGLAGVSGLTDMQYF.

The CDR3 protein is CASSVSRALEEQYF. CDR3 DNA sequence: TGTGCCAGCAGTGTAAGTAGGGCCTTGGAAGAGCAGTACTTC. The V gene is TRBV6-1, the J gene TRBJ2-4; D remains ambiguous. Trimming pared 4 bases from V and 13 bases from J, leaving 20 bases between. CDR1 and CDR2 (germline): MNHNS, SASEGT. The CDR3 consists of 14 residues.

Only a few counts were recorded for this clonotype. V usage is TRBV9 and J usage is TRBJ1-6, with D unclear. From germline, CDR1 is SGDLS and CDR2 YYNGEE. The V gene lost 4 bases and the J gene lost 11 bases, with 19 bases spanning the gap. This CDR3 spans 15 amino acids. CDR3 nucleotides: TGTGCCAGCAGCCCCGACGGTCTCCCCAGAGCACCCCTCCACTTT. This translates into CASSPDGLPRAPLHF.

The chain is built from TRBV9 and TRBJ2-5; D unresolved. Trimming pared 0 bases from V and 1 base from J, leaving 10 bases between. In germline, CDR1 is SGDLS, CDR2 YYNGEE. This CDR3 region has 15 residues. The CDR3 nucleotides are TGTGCCAGCAGCGTAGAAGGGCATAGCCAAGAGACCCAGTACTTC. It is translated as CASSVEGHSQETQYF.

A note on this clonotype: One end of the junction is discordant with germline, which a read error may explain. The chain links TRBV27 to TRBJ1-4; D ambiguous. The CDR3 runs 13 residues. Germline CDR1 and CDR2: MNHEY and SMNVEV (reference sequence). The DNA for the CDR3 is TGTGCCAGCAGGGACCTCACTAGGGAAAAGCTGTTTTTT. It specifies CASRDLTREKLFF. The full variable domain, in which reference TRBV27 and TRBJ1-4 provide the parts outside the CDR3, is EAQVTQNPRYLITVTGKKLTVTCSQNMNHEYMSWYRQDPGLGLRQIYYSMNVEVTDKGDVPEGYKVSRKEKRNFPLILESPSPNQTSLYFCASRDLTREKLFFGSGTQLSVL.

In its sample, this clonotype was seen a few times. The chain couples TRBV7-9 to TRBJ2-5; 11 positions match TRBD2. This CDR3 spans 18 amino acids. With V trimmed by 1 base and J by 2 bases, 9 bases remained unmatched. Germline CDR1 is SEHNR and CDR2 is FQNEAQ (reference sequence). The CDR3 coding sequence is TGTGCCAGCAGCTTAGATTTACTAGCGGGAGAATGGCAAGAGACCCAGTACTTC. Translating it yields CASSLDLLAGEWQETQYF. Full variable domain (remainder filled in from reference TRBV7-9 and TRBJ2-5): DTGVSQNPRHKITKRGQNVTFRCDPISEHNRLYWYRQTLGQGPEFLTYFQNEAQLEKSRLLSDRFSAERPKGSFSTLEIQRTEQGDSAMYLCASSLDLLAGEWQETQYFGPGTRLLVL.

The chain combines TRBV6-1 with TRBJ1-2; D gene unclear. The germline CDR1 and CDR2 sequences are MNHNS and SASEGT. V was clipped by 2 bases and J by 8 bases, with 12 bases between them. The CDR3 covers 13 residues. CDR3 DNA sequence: TGTGCCAGCAGTGAACCGGGGAATCGGGGCTACACCTTC. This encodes CASSEPGNRGYTF.

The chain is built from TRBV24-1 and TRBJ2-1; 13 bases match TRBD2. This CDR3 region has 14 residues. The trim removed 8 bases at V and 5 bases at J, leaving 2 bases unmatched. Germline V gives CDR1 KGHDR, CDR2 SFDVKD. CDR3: CATMGTSGNNEQFF. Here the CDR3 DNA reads TGTGCCACCATGGGGACTAGCGGGAACAATGAGCAGTTCTTC.

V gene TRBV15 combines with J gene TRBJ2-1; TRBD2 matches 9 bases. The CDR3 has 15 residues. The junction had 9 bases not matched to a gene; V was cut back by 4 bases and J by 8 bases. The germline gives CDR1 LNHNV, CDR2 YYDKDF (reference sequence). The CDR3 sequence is CATSKGLARVDEQFF. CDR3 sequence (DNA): TGTGCCACCAGCAAAGGACTAGCGAGAGTCGATGAGCAGTTCTTC.

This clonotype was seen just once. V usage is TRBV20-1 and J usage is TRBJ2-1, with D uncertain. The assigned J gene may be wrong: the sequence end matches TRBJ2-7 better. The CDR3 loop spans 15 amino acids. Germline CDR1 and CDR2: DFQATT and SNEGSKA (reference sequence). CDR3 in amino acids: CSAPRTASSYNEQYF. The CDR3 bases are TGCAGTGCGCCGCGGACCGCGAGCTCCTACAATGAGCAGTACTTC.

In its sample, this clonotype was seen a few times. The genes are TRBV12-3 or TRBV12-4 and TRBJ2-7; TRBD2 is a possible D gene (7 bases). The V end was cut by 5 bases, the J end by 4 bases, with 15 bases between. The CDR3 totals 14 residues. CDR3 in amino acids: CASSPGGTPYEQYF. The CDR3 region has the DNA TGTGCCAGCAGTCCCGGGGGGACACCTTACGAGCAGTACTTC.